These 2 T cell receptor beta chains share one sample of origin, sequenced in a study of shared clonotypes between healthy human individuals. Naive CD8 populations comprised CD45RO-negative cells positively selected for CCR7, excluding terminally differentiated effector memory CD45RA+ cells. Some clones are missing from TCRdb's copy, which holds only in-frame ones; the method was immunoSEQ multiplex PCR. The data show about 820,000 clones, 90% to 95% seen once. The specimen sequenced was naive CD8+ T cells sorted from blood. The receptors were sampled from a man aged 25-40 years in good health.

This clone was picked up one time. The chain joins TRBV28 to TRBJ1-4; 9 bases agree with TRBD1. V trimming: 5 bases; J trimming: 5 bases; junction bases outside the gene matches: 12. Looked up from germline, CDR1 is MDHEN and CDR2 is SYDVKM. The CDR3 has 17 amino acids. CDR3: CASSQGTGPSLNEKLFF. CDR3 coding DNA: TGTGCCAGCAGTCAAGGGACAGGGCCCTCCCTCAATGAAAAACTGTTTTTT.

For the CDR3, the DNA is TGCGCCAGCAGCTTGGTTGGGACAGGGATTCAGCCCCAGCATTTT. This translates into CASSLVGTGIQPQHF. The chain combines TRBV5-1 with TRBJ1-5, with 9 positions matching TRBD1. This CDR3 is 15 amino acids long. CDR1 and CDR2 from the germline V gene are SGHRS and YFSETQ. After removal of 0 bases from V and 6 bases from J, the junction contained 4 bases not matched to a gene.